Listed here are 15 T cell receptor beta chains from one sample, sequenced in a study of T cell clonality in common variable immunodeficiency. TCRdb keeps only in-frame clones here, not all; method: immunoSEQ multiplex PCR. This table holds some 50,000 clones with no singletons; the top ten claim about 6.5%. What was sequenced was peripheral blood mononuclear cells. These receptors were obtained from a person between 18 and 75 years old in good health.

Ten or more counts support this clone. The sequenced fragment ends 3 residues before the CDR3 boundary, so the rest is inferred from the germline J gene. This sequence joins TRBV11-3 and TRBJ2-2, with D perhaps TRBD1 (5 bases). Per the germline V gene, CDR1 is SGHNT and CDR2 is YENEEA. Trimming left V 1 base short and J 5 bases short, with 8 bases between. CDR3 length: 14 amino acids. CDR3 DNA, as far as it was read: TGTGCCAGCAGCTTAGGGACACCGACCGGGGAG. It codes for CASSLGTPTGE. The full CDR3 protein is CASSLGTPTGELFF.

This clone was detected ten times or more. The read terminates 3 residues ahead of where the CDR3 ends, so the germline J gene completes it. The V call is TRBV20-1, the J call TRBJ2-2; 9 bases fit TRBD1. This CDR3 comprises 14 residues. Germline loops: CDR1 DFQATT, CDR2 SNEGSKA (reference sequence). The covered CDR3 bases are TGCAGTGCGGGGACAGGGAGGTCTAATGAAAAG. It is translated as CSAGTGRSNEK. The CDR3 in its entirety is CSAGTGRSNEKLFF.

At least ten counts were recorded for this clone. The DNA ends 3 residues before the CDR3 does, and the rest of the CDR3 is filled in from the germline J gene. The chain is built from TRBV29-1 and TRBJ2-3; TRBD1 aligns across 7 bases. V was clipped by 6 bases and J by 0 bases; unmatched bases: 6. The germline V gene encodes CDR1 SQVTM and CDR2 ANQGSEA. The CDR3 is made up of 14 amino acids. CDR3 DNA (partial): TGCAGCGTGAGGGACAGTCGTAGCACAGATACG. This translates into CSVRDSRSTDT. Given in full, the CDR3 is CSVRDSRSTDTQYF.

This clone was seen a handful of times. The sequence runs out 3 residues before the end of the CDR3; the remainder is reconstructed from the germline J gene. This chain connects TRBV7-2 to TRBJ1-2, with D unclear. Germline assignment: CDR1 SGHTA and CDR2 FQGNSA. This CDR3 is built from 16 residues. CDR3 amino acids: CASSLALIVRTDTYTF. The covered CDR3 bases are TGTGCCAGCAGCTTAGCGCTAATCGTCCGCACAGATACC.

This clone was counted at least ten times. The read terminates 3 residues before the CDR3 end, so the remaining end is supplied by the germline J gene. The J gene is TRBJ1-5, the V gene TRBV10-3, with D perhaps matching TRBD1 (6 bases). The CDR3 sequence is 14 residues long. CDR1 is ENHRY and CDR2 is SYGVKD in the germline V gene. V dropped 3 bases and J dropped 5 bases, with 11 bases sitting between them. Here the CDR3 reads CAISDTTGHQPQHF. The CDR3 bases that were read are TGTGCCATCAGTGACACGACAGGCCATCAGCCC.

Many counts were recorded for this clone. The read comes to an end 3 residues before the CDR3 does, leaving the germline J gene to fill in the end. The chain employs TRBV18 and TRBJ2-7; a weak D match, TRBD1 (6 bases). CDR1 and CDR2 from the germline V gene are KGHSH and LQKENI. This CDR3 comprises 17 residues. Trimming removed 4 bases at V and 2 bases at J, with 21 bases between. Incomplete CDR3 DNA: TGTGCCAGCTCACTGGTACAGGGAAATTACCCGGCCTACGAG. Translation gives CASSLVQGNYPAYE. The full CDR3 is CASSLVQGNYPAYEQYF.

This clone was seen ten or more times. The CDR3 DNA, read in part, is TGTGCCAGTAGTATCTTCGCGACTAGCGGTAAAAATGAG. Translation gives CASSIFATSGKNE. The whole CDR3 region reads CASSIFATSGKNEQFF. This chain joins TRBV19 and TRBJ2-1; 9 bases line up with TRBD2. The sequenced fragment ends 3 residues before the CDR3 boundary, so the rest is inferred from the germline J gene. V trimming: 3 bases; J trimming: 7 bases; junction bases outside the gene matches: 10. The CDR3 has 16 amino acids. CDR1 LNHDA and CDR2 SQIVND come from the germline V gene (reference sequence).

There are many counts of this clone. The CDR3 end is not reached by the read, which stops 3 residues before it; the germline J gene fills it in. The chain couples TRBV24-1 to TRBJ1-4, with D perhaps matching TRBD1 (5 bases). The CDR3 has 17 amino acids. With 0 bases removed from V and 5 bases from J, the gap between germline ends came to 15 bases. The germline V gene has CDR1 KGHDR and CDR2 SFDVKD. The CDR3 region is CATSDLQIGGVNEKLFF. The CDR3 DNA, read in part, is TGTGCCACCAGTGATTTGCAAATCGGGGGAGTAAATGAAAAA.

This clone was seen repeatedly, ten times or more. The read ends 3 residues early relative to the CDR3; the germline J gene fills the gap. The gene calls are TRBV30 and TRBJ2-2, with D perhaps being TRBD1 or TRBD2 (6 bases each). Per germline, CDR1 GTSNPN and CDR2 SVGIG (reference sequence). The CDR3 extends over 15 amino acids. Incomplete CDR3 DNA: TGTGCCTGGAGTGTACTTATAGGGGGAGGTAAAAAG. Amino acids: CAWSVLIGGGKK. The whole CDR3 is CAWSVLIGGGKKLFF.

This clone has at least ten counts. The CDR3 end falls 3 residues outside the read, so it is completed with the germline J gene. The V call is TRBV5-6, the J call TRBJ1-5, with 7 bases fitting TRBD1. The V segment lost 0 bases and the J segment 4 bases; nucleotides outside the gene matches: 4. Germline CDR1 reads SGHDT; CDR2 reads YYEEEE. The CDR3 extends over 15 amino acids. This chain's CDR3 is CASSLGQGVNQPQHF. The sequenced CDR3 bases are TGTGCCAGCAGCTTGGGGCAGGGGGTGAATCAGCCC.

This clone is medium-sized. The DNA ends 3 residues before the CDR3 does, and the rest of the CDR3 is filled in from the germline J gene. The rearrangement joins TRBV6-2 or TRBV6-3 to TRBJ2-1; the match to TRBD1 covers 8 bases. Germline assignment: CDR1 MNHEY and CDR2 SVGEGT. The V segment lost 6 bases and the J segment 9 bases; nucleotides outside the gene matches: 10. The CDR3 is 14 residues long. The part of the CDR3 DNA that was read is TGTGCCAGCAGGGCGGACAGGGAGTCATTTGAG. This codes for CASRADRESFE. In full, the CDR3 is CASRADRESFEQFF.

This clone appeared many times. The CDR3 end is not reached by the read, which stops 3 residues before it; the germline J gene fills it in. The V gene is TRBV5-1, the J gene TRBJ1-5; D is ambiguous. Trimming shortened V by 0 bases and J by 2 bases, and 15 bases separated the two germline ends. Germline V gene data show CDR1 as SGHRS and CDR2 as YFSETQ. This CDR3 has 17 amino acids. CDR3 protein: CASSLARKGKGNQPQHF. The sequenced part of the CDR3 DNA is TGCGCCAGCAGCTTGGCCAGGAAAGGAAAGGGCAATCAGCCC.

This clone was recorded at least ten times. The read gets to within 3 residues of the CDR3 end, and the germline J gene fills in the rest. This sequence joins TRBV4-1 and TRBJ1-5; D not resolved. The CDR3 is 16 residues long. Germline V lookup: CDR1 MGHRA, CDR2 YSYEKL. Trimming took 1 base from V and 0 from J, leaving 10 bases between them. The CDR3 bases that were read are TGCGCCAGCAGCCAAGCAGTGGGCTATAGCAATCAGCCC. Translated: CASSQAVGYSNQP. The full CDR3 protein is CASSQAVGYSNQPQHF.

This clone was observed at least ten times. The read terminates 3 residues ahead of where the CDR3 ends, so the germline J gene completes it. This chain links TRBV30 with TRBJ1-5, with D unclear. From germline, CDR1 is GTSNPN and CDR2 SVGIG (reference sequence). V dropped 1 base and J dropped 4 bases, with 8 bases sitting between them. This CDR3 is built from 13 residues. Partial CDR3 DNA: TGTGCCTGGAGTGACAGTTTTAATCAGCCC. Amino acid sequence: CAWSDSFNQP. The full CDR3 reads CAWSDSFNQPQHF. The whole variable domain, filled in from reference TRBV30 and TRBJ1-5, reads SQTIHQWPATLVQPVGSPLSLECTVEGTSNPNLYWYRQAAGRGLQLLFYSVGIGQISSEVPQNLSASRPQDRQFILSSKKLLLSDSGFYLCAWSDSFNQPQHFGDGTRLSIL.

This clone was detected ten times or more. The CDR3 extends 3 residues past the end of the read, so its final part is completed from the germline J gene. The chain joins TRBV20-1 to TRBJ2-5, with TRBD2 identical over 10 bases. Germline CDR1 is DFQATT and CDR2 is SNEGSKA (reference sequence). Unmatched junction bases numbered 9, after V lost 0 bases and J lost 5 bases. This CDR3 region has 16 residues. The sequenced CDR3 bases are TGCAGTGCTAGAGATCCCCAGCGGGGGGGATATGAGACC. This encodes CSARDPQRGGYET. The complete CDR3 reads CSARDPQRGGYETQYF.